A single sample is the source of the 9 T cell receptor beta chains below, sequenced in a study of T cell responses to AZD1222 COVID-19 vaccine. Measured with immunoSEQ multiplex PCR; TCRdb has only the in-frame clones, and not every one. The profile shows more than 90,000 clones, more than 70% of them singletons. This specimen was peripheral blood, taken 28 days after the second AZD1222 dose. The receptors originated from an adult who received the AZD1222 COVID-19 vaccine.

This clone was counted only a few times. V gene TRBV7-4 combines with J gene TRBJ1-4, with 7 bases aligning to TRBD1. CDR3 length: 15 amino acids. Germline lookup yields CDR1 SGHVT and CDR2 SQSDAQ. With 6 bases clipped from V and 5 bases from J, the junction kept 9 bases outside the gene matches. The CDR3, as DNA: TGTGCCAGCAGGGAACCGGGACAGCAAAATGAAAAACTGTTTTTT. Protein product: CASREPGQQNEKLFF.

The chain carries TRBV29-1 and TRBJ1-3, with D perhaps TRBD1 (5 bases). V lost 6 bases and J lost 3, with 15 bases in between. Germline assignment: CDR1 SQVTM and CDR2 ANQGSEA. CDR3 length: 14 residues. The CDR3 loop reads CSVCFDSNGNTIYF. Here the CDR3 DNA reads TGCAGCGTATGTTTCGACAGTAATGGAAACACCATATATTTT.

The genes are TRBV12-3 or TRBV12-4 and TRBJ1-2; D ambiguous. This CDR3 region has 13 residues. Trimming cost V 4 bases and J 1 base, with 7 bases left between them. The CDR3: CASSWLVNYGYTF. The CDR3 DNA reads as TGTGCCAGCAGTTGGCTGGTTAACTATGGCTACACCTTC.

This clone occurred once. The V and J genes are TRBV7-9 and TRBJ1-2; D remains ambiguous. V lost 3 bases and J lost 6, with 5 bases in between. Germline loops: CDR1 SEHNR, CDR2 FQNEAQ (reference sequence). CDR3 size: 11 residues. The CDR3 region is CASSLRDGYTF. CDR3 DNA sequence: TGTGCCAGCAGCTTGAGGGATGGCTACACCTTC.

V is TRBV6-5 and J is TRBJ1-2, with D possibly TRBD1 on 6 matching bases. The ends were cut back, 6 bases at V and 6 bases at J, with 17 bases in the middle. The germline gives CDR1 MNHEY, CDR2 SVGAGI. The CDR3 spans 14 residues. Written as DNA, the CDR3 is TGTGCCAGCAGACGCTGGACAGACGTGAATGGCTACACCTTC. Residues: CASRRWTDVNGYTF.

The DNA of the CDR3 is TGTGCCAGCAGCGAATACATACTCTCTGGGGCCAACGTCCTGACTTTC. Translation gives CASSEYILSGANVLTF. J is TRBJ2-6 and V is TRBV9; D not certain. V lost 3 bases and J 0 bases, leaving 10 bases between the germline ends. The CDR3 totals 16 residues. Germline assignment: CDR1 SGDLS and CDR2 YYNGEE.

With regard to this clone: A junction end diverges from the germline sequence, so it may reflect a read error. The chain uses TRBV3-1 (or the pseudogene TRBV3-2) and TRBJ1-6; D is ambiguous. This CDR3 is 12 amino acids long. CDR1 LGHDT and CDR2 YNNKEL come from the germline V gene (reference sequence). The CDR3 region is CASSQTDSPLHF. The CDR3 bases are TGTGCCAGCAGCCAGACGGATTCGCCCCTCCACTTT.

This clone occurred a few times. Written as DNA, the CDR3 is TGCGCCAGCAGCCAAGTGTCATTAGAAAAACTGTTTTTT. Translation: CASSQVSLEKLFF. The genes are TRBV4-1 and TRBJ1-4, with unresolved D. In germline, CDR1 is MGHRA, CDR2 YSYEKL. Deletions cut 1 base from V and 8 bases from J, with 8 bases between. The CDR3 extends over 13 amino acids.

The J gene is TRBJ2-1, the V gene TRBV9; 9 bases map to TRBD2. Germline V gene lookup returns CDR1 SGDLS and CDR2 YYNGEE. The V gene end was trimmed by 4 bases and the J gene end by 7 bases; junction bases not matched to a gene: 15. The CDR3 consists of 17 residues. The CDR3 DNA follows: TGTGCCAGCAGCCCGCTAGCGGGGCGGGAGGGCCAGAATGAGCAGTTCTTC. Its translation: CASSPLAGREGQNEQFF.